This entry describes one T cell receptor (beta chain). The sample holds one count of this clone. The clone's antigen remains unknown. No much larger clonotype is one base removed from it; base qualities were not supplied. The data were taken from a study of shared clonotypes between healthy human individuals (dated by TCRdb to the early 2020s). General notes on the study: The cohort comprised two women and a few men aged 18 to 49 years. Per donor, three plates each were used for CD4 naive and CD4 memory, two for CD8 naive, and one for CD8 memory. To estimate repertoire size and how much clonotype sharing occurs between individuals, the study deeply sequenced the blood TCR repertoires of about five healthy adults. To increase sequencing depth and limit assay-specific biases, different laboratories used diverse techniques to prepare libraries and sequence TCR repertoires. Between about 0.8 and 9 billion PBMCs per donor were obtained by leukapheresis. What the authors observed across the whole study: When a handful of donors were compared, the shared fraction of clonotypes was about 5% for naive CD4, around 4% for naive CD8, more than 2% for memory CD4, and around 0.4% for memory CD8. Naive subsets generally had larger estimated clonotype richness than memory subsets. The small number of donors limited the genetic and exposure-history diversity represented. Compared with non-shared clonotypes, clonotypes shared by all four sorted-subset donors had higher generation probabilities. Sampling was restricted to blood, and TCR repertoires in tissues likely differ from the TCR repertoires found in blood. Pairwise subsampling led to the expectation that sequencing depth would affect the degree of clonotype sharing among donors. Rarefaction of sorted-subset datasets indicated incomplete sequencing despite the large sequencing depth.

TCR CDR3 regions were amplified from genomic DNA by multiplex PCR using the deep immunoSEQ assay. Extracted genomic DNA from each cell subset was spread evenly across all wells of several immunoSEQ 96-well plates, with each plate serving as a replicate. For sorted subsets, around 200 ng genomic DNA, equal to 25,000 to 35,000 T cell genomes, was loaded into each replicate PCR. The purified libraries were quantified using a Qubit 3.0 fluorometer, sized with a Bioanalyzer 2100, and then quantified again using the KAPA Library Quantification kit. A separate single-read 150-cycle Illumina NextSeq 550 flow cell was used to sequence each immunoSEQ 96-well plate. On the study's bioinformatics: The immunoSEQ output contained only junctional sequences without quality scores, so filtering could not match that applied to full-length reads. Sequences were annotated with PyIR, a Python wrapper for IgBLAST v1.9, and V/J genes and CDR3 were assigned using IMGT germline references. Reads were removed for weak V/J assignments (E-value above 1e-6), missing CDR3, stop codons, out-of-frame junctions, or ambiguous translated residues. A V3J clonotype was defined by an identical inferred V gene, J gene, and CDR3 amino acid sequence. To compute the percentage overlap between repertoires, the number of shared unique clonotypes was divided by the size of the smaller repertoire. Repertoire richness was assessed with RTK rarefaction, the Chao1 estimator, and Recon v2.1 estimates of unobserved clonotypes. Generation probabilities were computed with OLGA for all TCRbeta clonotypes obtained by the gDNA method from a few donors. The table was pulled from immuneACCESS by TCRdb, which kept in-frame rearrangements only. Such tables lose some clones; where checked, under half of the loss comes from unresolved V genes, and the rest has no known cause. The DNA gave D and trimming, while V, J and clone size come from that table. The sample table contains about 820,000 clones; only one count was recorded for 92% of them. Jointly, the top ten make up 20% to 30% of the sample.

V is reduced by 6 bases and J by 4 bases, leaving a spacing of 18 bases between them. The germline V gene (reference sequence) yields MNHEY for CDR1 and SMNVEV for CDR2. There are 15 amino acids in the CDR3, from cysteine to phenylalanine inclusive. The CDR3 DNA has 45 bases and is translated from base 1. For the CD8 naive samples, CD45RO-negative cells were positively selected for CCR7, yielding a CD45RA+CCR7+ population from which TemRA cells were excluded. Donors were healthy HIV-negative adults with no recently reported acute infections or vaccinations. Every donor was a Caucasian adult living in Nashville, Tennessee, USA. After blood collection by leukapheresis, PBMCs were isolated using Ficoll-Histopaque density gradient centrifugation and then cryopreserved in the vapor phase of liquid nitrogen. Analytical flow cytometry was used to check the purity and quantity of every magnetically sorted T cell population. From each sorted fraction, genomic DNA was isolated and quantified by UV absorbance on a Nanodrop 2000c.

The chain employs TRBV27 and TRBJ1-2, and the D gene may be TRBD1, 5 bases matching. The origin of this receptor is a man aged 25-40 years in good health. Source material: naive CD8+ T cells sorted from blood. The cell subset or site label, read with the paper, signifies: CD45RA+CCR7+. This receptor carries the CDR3 CASSEGRGGFYGYTF. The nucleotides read TGTGCCAGCAGCGAAGGACGGGGGGGTTTCTATGGCTACACCTTC.